The rows below give T cell receptor beta chains drawn from one sample of a study of OX40 agonist ivuxolimab in advanced cancers. Some clones are missing from TCRdb's copy, which holds only in-frame ones; the method was immunoSEQ multiplex PCR. The sample comprises some 140,000 clones, roughly 91% of which are singletons, and about 0.93% rests with the top ten. The input for sequencing was CD4+ or CD8+ T cells sorted from blood, taken in a trial of the OX40 agonist ivuxolimab. These receptors originate from an adult with an advanced solid tumor such as melanoma, head and neck, liver or kidney cancer. The CDR3 runs from the conserved cysteine through the conserved F or W. Fields, in order: J gene, D gene, clone size, V gene, CDR3 DNA, CDR3 protein. D genes are given only for firm matches. A clone size is listed for some rows: how often the clone was seen (once, few, many), or a class if it is expanded.

j_gene: TRBJ2-7
d_gene: TRBD2
abundance: once
v_gene: TRBV11-1
CDR3nt: TGTGCCAGCGGAGGACTAGCGGGAGAGGGATGCGAGCAGTACTTC
CDR3aa: CASGGLAGEGCEQYF

j_gene: TRBJ1-2
d_gene: TRBD1
abundance: .
v_gene: TRBV7-8
CDR3nt: TGTGCCAGCAGCCTGACACAGGGGGCGTTCGATGGCTACACCTTC
CDR3aa: CASSLTQGAFDGYTF

j_gene: TRBJ1-1
d_gene: .
abundance: .
v_gene: TRBV19
CDR3nt: TGTGCCGCAGTCGTGTGGGCCCCGCTCGAAGCTTTCTTT
CDR3aa: CAAVVWAPLEAFF

j_gene: TRBJ1-6
d_gene: .
abundance: .
v_gene: TRBV19
CDR3nt: TGTGCCAGTACCACGAGTCAGGGAAATTCACCCCTCCACTTT
CDR3aa: CASTTSQGNSPLHF

j_gene: TRBJ1-2
d_gene: .
abundance: few
v_gene: TRBV28
CDR3nt: TGTGCCAGCAGTCCCGGGGACTATGGCTACACCTTC
CDR3aa: CASSPGDYGYTF

j_gene: TRBJ1-4
d_gene: .
abundance: .
v_gene: TRBV18
CDR3nt: TGTGCCAGCTCACCGATTGCAACTAATGAAAAACTGTTTTTT
CDR3aa: CASSPIATNEKLFF

j_gene: TRBJ1-1
d_gene: .
abundance: few
v_gene: TRBV5-4
CDR3nt: TGTGCCGGCAGCTTGGCGGAGGGAAAGGCTTTCTTT
CDR3aa: CAGSLAEGKAFF

j_gene: TRBJ1-3
d_gene: .
abundance: .
v_gene: TRBV11-3
CDR3nt: TGTGCCAGCAGCTTAGTTTTAGGGTCTGGAAACACCATATATTTT
CDR3aa: CASSLVLGSGNTIYF

j_gene: TRBJ2-7
d_gene: .
abundance: .
v_gene: TRBV19
CDR3nt: TGTGCCAGTAGTATAGCGAGGCAGGGAAGCGACGAGCAGTACTTC
CDR3aa: CASSIARQGSDEQYF

j_gene: TRBJ1-3
d_gene: .
abundance: .
v_gene: TRBV29-1
CDR3nt: TGCAGCGTTTCCGAGGTAGCGGGAAACACCATATATTTT
CDR3aa: CSVSEVAGNTIYF

j_gene: TRBJ2-3
d_gene: TRBD2
abundance: .
v_gene: TRBV6-5
CDR3nt: TGTGCCAGCAGTTACCTAGCGGGGGGCGTGCCGCAGTATTTT
CDR3aa: CASSYLAGGVPQYF

j_gene: TRBJ1-2
d_gene: TRBD1
abundance: .
v_gene: TRBV5-1
CDR3nt: TGCGCCAGCAGCTGGGACAGGGGGTCGCATGGCTACACCTTC
CDR3aa: CASSWDRGSHGYTF

j_gene: TRBJ2-2
d_gene: .
abundance: .
v_gene: TRBV7-2
CDR3nt: TGTGCCAGCAGCTTAAGGCAGGGTGACACCGGGGAGCTGTTTTTT
CDR3aa: CASSLRQGDTGELFF

j_gene: TRBJ1-5
d_gene: TRBD1
abundance: .
v_gene: TRBV28
CDR3nt: TGTGCCAGCAGAGACGTAACAGGGGCGAGCAATCAGCCCCAGCATTTT
CDR3aa: CASRDVTGASNQPQHF

j_gene: TRBJ2-7
d_gene: .
abundance: .
v_gene: TRBV14
CDR3nt: TGTGCCAGCAGCCATCCCGGCCAGGGGTTAACCTACGAGCAGTACTTC
CDR3aa: CASSHPGQGLTYEQYF

j_gene: TRBJ1-1
d_gene: TRBD1
abundance: .
v_gene: TRBV27
CDR3nt: TGTGCCAGCAGTTTCGGCGACAGGGGTACTGAAGCTTTCTTT
CDR3aa: CASSFGDRGTEAFF

j_gene: TRBJ2-1
d_gene: .
abundance: .
v_gene: TRBV25-1
CDR3nt: TGTGCCAGCAGACAAAGCGGAACCCCCTACAATGAGCAGTTCTTC
CDR3aa: CASRQSGTPYNEQFF

j_gene: TRBJ1-4
d_gene: .
abundance: .
v_gene: TRBV18
CDR3nt: TGTGCCAGCTCACTAGCAGAGGGCAGAAATGAAAAACTGTTTTTT
CDR3aa: CASSLAEGRNEKLFF

j_gene: TRBJ2-5
d_gene: TRBD2
abundance: .
v_gene: TRBV5-4
CDR3nt: TGTGCCAGCAGCTCGCGGGAGGGGAAAGAGACCCAGTACTTC
CDR3aa: CASSSREGKETQYF

j_gene: TRBJ1-1
d_gene: .
abundance: .
v_gene: TRBV7-3
CDR3nt: TGTGCCAGCAGCCTAGGAGCTGGGAACCCTGAAGCTTTCTTT
CDR3aa: CASSLGAGNPEAFF

j_gene: TRBJ1-4
d_gene: TRBD1
abundance: .
v_gene: TRBV28
CDR3nt: TGTGCCAGCAGCCGAACCCCAGGGGGAGGGCCTAATGAAAAACTGTTTTTT
CDR3aa: CASSRTPGGGPNEKLFF

j_gene: TRBJ2-3
d_gene: TRBD2
abundance: once
v_gene: TRBV18
CDR3nt: TGTGCCAGCCATGGACTAGCGGGGGGCACAGATACGCAGTATTTT
CDR3aa: CASHGLAGGTDTQYF

j_gene: TRBJ2-3
d_gene: TRBD1
abundance: .
v_gene: TRBV28
CDR3nt: TGTGCCAGCAGTCCTGACAGGGGCCTACCGGGCACAGATACGCAGTATTTT
CDR3aa: CASSPDRGLPGTDTQYF

j_gene: TRBJ2-4
d_gene: TRBD2
abundance: .
v_gene: TRBV5-6
CDR3nt: TGTGCCAGCAGCTTTGTGCCCGGGGGGTTAGCCAAAAACATTCAGTACTTC
CDR3aa: CASSFVPGGLAKNIQYF

j_gene: TRBJ2-7
d_gene: .
abundance: .
v_gene: TRBV6-5
CDR3nt: TGTGCCAGCAGTTACTCGAAGTATTCCTACGAGCAGTACTTC
CDR3aa: CASSYSKYSYEQYF

j_gene: TRBJ2-3
d_gene: .
abundance: .
v_gene: TRBV28
CDR3nt: TGTGCCAGCAGCCACCGGCGTTTGGATACGCAGTATTTT
CDR3aa: CASSHRRLDTQYF

j_gene: TRBJ1-2
d_gene: .
abundance: .
v_gene: TRBV7-3
CDR3nt: TGTGCCAGCAGCTTAGATGCAGGGAAGGCGGATGGCTACACCTTC
CDR3aa: CASSLDAGKADGYTF

j_gene: TRBJ2-1
d_gene: .
abundance: .
v_gene: TRBV6-1
CDR3nt: TGTGCCAGCAGCGAGTTGGGCAATGAGCAGTTCTTC
CDR3aa: CASSELGNEQFF

j_gene: TRBJ2-3
d_gene: .
abundance: .
v_gene: TRBV6-5
CDR3nt: TGTGCCAGCAGTTACGGGGGGGCACGCACAGATACGCAGTATTTT
CDR3aa: CASSYGGARTDTQYF

j_gene: TRBJ2-5
d_gene: .
abundance: .
v_gene: TRBV5-4
CDR3nt: TGTGCCAGCAGCTTGTTCGGTGGGGGGCAGGGTTCCTGGACCCAGTACTTC
CDR3aa: CASSLFGGGQGSWTQYF

j_gene: TRBJ1-1
d_gene: .
abundance: .
v_gene: TRBV19
CDR3nt: TGTGCCAGTAGTACGGGGGCAGGGTGGAACACTGAAGCTTTCTTT
CDR3aa: CASSTGAGWNTEAFF

j_gene: TRBJ1-1
d_gene: .
abundance: .
v_gene: TRBV7-2
CDR3nt: TGTGCCAGCATCCCCCCGGCGGGGGCGGCTTTCTTT
CDR3aa: CASIPPAGAAFF

j_gene: TRBJ2-7
d_gene: TRBD2
abundance: .
v_gene: TRBV7-2
CDR3nt: TGTGCCAGCAGCTTAGTTATACCGGGACTAGCGGGGGACTACGAGCAGTACTTC
CDR3aa: CASSLVIPGLAGDYEQYF

j_gene: TRBJ2-2
d_gene: .
abundance: .
v_gene: TRBV12-5
CDR3nt: TGTGCTAGTGGTTTGGGGACTACCAACACCGGGGAGCTGTTTTTT
CDR3aa: CASGLGTTNTGELFF

j_gene: TRBJ1-5
d_gene: .
abundance: .
v_gene: TRBV7-2
CDR3nt: TGTGCCAGCAGCCGACGCACGGGCCTTGGGAATCAGCCCCAGCATTTT
CDR3aa: CASSRRTGLGNQPQHF

j_gene: TRBJ2-7
d_gene: .
abundance: .
v_gene: TRBV11-2
CDR3nt: TGTGCCAGCAGCTACGGACTTATCTACGAGCAGTACTTC
CDR3aa: CASSYGLIYEQYF

j_gene: TRBJ1-1
d_gene: .
abundance: .
v_gene: TRBV7-9
CDR3nt: TGTGCCAGCAGCTTAGCGACTTCTACTGAAGCTTTCTTT
CDR3aa: CASSLATSTEAFF

j_gene: TRBJ2-5
d_gene: .
abundance: .
v_gene: TRBV18
CDR3nt: TGTGCCAGCTCACCGACTACAGGGCCCGTTGGGGAGACCCAGTACTTC
CDR3aa: CASSPTTGPVGETQYF

j_gene: TRBJ1-5
d_gene: .
abundance: .
v_gene: TRBV4-2
CDR3nt: TGTGCCAGCAGCCAAGATCGGGGGCATAATAGCAATCAGCCCCAGCATTTT
CDR3aa: CASSQDRGHNSNQPQHF

j_gene: TRBJ1-1
d_gene: .
abundance: .
v_gene: TRBV5-8
CDR3nt: TGTGCCAGCAGCCCCGGGAGGGTCCGGGTTGAAGCTTTCTTT
CDR3aa: CASSPGRVRVEAFF

j_gene: TRBJ2-7
d_gene: .
abundance: once
v_gene: TRBV5-1
CDR3nt: TGCGCCAGCAGCTTGTCGCCCCCCTACGAGCAGTACTTC
CDR3aa: CASSLSPPYEQYF

j_gene: TRBJ2-7
d_gene: TRBD1
abundance: .
v_gene: TRBV18
CDR3nt: TGTGCCAGCTCATCATCGACAGGGTCCTACGAGCAGTACTTC
CDR3aa: CASSSSTGSYEQYF

j_gene: TRBJ1-1
d_gene: .
abundance: few
v_gene: TRBV7-9
CDR3nt: TGTGCCAGCAGCACTCAGATTTTAGCTTTCTTT
CDR3aa: CASSTQILAFF

j_gene: TRBJ2-1
d_gene: .
abundance: .
v_gene: TRBV6-5
CDR3nt: TGTGCCAGCAGTTACTCTCTAGCGATCTCCTACAATGAGCAGTTCTTC
CDR3aa: CASSYSLAISYNEQFF

j_gene: TRBJ2-2
d_gene: .
abundance: .
v_gene: TRBV6-6
CDR3nt: TGTGCCAGCAGGGGTCCGGTGAACACCGGGGAGCCGTTTTTT
CDR3aa: CASRGPVNTGEPFF

j_gene: TRBJ1-2
d_gene: .
abundance: .
v_gene: TRBV9
CDR3nt: TGTGCCAGCAGCGTATCCACAGGCGGGGGCTACACCTTC
CDR3aa: CASSVSTGGGYTF

j_gene: TRBJ2-7
d_gene: .
abundance: .
v_gene: TRBV30
CDR3nt: TGTGCCGGAGGGACGGGAGCCTACGAGCAGTACTTC
CDR3aa: CAGGTGAYEQYF

j_gene: TRBJ1-4
d_gene: .
abundance: .
v_gene: TRBV5-4
CDR3nt: TGTGCCAGCAGCACTACATCGGGGGCGGAGGGTGAAAAACTGTTTTTT
CDR3aa: CASSTTSGAEGEKLFF

j_gene: TRBJ1-2
d_gene: TRBD1
abundance: .
v_gene: TRBV6-1
CDR3nt: TGTGCCAGCATCAGCGTTTTTGAGGGGGCAGGTGGCTACACCTTC
CDR3aa: CASISVFEGAGGYTF

j_gene: TRBJ1-5
d_gene: .
abundance: once
v_gene: TRBV5-6
CDR3nt: TGTGCCAGCAGCTGGGGGGGGAGCTATAGCAATCAGCCCCAGCATTTT
CDR3aa: CASSWGGSYSNQPQHF

j_gene: TRBJ2-3
d_gene: TRBD2
abundance: .
v_gene: TRBV10-3
CDR3nt: TGTGCCATCAGAGAGCCCGGGCTAGCGGACACAGATACGCAGTATTTT
CDR3aa: CAIREPGLADTDTQYF

j_gene: TRBJ2-7
d_gene: .
abundance: .
v_gene: TRBV5-1
CDR3nt: TGCGCCAGCAGCTTGGTGGGCGAGGGTGGCGAGCAGTACTTC
CDR3aa: CASSLVGEGGEQYF

j_gene: TRBJ2-5
d_gene: .
abundance: .
v_gene: TRBV6-1
CDR3nt: TGTGCCAGTCGGGCGTTGGCGGGGCTACAAGAGACCCAGTACTTC
CDR3aa: CASRALAGLQETQYF